This T cell receptor beta chain came from a study of blood T cell repertoires in COVID-19. Across the whole study: Acute and convalescent COVID-19 samples came from the United States, Italy and Spain.

The table came from immunoSEQ multiplex PCR; TCRdb's copy has only in-frame clones and leaves some out. The sample lists 250,000 to 300,000 clones, 88% occurring once. The CDR3 is 17 amino acids. The V gene's germline CDR1 is SEHNR and CDR2 FQNEAQ (reference sequence). The trim removed 3 bases at V and 5 bases at J, leaving 13 bases unmatched. The sequenced sample consisted of peripheral blood. This TCR derives from a woman in her thirties with COVID-19, enrolled during active disease. The chain recombines TRBV7-9 with TRBJ1-2; 9 bases are shared with TRBD1. This CDR3 reads CASSFLPGTGLAYGYTF. Written as DNA, the CDR3 is TGTGCCAGCAGCTTCTTACCCGGGACAGGGCTTGCGTATGGCTACACCTTC. Based on the CDR3 plus reference TRBV7-9 and TRBJ1-2, the full variable domain is DTGVSQNPRHKITKRGQNVTFRCDPISEHNRLYWYRQTLGQGPEFLTYFQNEAQLEKSRLLSDRFSAERPKGSFSTLEIQRTEQGDSAMYLCASSFLPGTGLAYGYTFGSGTRLTVV.